A selection of T cell receptor beta chains follows, all from one sample in a study of identical twins. TCRdb passed the 5' RACE reads through MiXCR, listing each CDR3 protein once. The data contain some 1,600,000 distinct CDR3 sequences, more than 30% of them singletons. Material for sequencing was cord blood. These receptors were obtained from a newborn girl in good health. CDR3s include the opening cysteine and the closing phenylalanine or tryptophan. A D gene is named only where the DNA matches it firmly. Only some rows state a clone size, as once, few, many or a class for expanded clones.

D gene	clone size	V gene	J gene	CDR3 protein	CDR3 DNA
.	few	TRBV19	TRBJ1-1	CASSMRVNTEAFF	TGTGCCAGTAGTATGCGGGTGAACACTGAAGCTTTCTTT
.	.	TRBV5-6	TRBJ1-1	CASRPISQVDTEAFF	TGTGCCAGCAGACCCATCAGCCAGGTCGACACTGAAGCTTTCTTT
TRBD1	.	TRBV20-1	TRBJ2-4	CSGTGYKNIQYF	TGCAGTGGGACAGGGTACAAAAACATTCAGTACTTC
.	.	TRBV4-1	TRBJ2-1	CASSQEFGVWQFF	TGCGCCAGCAGCCAAGAGTTCGGGGTCTGGCAGTTCTTC
.	many	TRBV2	TRBJ2-7	CASMRDSTYEQYF	TGTGCCAGCATGAGGGACTCTACCTACGAGCAGTACTTC
.	few	TRBV10-1	TRBJ1-1	CASRIPNTEAFF	TGCGCCAGCAGAATCCCGAACACTGAAGCTTTCTTT
.	many	TRBV29-1	TRBJ2-7	CSVESAYEQYF	TGCAGCGTTGAATCGGCCTACGAGCAGTACTTC
TRBD1	.	TRBV7-7	TRBJ2-3	CASSFSQGDTDTQYF	TGTGCCAGCAGCTTTTCTCAGGGGGACACAGATACGCAGTATTTT
TRBD1	few	TRBV9	TRBJ1-2	CASSHPGGSNYGYTF	TGTGCCAGCAGCCATCCAGGGGGTTCTAACTATGGCTACACCTTC
.	.	TRBV14	TRBJ1-4	CASSPARWREKLFF	TGTGCCAGCAGCCCGGCCAGGTGGCGGGAAAAACTGTTTTTT
.	.	TRBV6-5	TRBJ2-3	CASSSPGTYTQYF	TGTGCCAGCAGTAGCCCCGGGACTTATACGCAGTATTTT
.	.	TRBV20-1	TRBJ1-2	CSGTTVNYGYTF	TGCAGTGGCACTACGGTTAACTATGGCTACACCTTC
TRBD2	.	TRBV29-1	TRBJ2-3	CSVEVAGGTDTQYF	TGCAGCGTTGAAGTAGCGGGAGGGACAGATACGCAGTATTTT
.	.	TRBV7-6	TRBJ1-1	CASSLGQSSSNTEAFF	TGTGCCAGCAGCTTAGGCCAGAGTTCCTCAAACACTGAAGCTTTCTTT
TRBD2	few	TRBV20-1	TRBJ2-5	CSASPTSGGSSQETQYF	TGCAGTGCTAGCCCGACTAGCGGGGGGTCAAGTCAAGAGACCCAGTACTTC
.	.	TRBV13	TRBJ2-6	CASSLGLKGSYSGANVLTF	TGTGCCAGCAGCTTAGGCCTCAAGGGAAGCTACTCTGGGGCCAACGTCCTGACTTTC
TRBD1	.	TRBV10-2	TRBJ2-7	CASSVAGTVSYEQYF	TGCGCCAGCAGTGTGGCCGGGACAGTCTCCTACGAGCAGTACTTC
TRBD2	.	TRBV20-1	TRBJ2-7	CSATGRTTGYEQYF	TGCAGTGCCACCGGGAGGACGACGGGCTACGAGCAGTACTTC
TRBD2	few	TRBV3-1	TRBJ2-3	CASSRYTSGGDSRSSTDTQYF	TGTGCCAGCAGCCGTTACACGAGCGGGGGCGATAGCCGATCTAGCACAGATACGCAGTATTTT
.	.	TRBV2	TRBJ1-2	CASSVGGGFDYGYTF	TGTGCCAGCAGTGTCGGCGGGGGCTTCGACTATGGCTACACCTTC
.	.	TRBV20-1	TRBJ2-5	CSARDRAGETQYF	TGCAGTGCTAGAGATCGCGCGGGGGAGACCCAGTACTTC
.	.	TRBV28	TRBJ2-7	CASTWGGPYYNEQYF	TGTGCCAGCACCTGGGGCGGTCCTTACTACAATGAGCAGTACTTC
.	few	TRBV7-6	TRBJ2-3	CASSLARVETDTQYF	TGTGCCAGCAGCTTAGCGCGGGTAGAGACAGATACGCAGTATTTT
.	few	TRBV20-1	TRBJ1-2	CSARDPPGEGYGYTF	TGCAGTGCTAGAGATCCCCCTGGGGAGGGGTATGGCTACACCTTC
.	few	TRBV30	TRBJ1-2	CAWRLDGLYGYTF	TGTGCCTGGAGGTTGGACGGGCTCTATGGCTACACCTTC
TRBD1	many	TRBV2	TRBJ1-5	CASTLDRGNQPQHF	TGTGCCAGCACCCTGGACAGGGGGAACCAGCCCCAGCATTTT
.	.	TRBV6-1	TRBJ2-3	CASLQPKGITDTQYF	TGTGCCAGCCTCCAGCCTAAGGGGATCACAGATACGCAGTATTTT
.	.	TRBV25-1	TRBJ2-3	CASSERTVNRDTQYF	TGTGCCAGCAGTGAAAGGACAGTCAATAGAGATACGCAGTATTTT
.	few	TRBV29-1	TRBJ2-2	CSAWTANTGELFF	TGCAGCGCCTGGACAGCGAACACCGGGGAGCTGTTTTTT
.	.	TRBV9	TRBJ1-4	CASSVGPLGEKLFF	TGTGCCAGCAGCGTAGGCCCACTAGGGGAAAAACTGTTTTTT
TRBD2	.	TRBV12-3/TRBV12-4	TRBJ2-1	CASSLEPLAGVSGEQFF	TGTGCCAGCAGTTTAGAACCCCTAGCGGGAGTTTCTGGGGAGCAGTTCTTC
.	.	TRBV7-2	TRBJ2-1	CAGSLYPSSNGQFF	TGTGCCGGCAGCTTATATCCTAGCTCAAATGGGCAGTTCTTC
.	.	TRBV12-3/TRBV12-4	TRBJ2-7	CASRLRTASYEQYF	TGTGCCAGCAGGCTCCGGACAGCCTCCTACGAGCAGTACTTC
.	.	TRBV10-1	TRBJ1-1	CASSALHISNTEAFF	TGCGCCAGCAGCGCCCTCCATATCTCCAACACTGAAGCTTTCTTT
TRBD1	.	TRBV20-1	TRBJ2-1	CSATSAGTGVNEQFF	TGCAGTGCTACAAGTGCCGGGACAGGGGTCAATGAGCAGTTCTTC
.	few	TRBV5-4	TRBJ2-2	CASSLYTTGELFF	TGTGCCAGCAGCTTGTACACCACCGGGGAGCTGTTTTTT
TRBD2	few	TRBV6-1	TRBJ2-3	CASTEGRGSGRFTDTQYF	TGTGCCAGCACTGAGGGCAGGGGTAGCGGGAGGTTCACAGATACGCAGTATTTT
.	.	TRBV12-3/TRBV12-4	TRBJ1-1	CASSQRESTEAFF	TGTGCCAGCAGCCAGAGAGAGAGCACTGAAGCTTTCTTT
TRBD2	.	TRBV6-1	TRBJ2-5	CASFASGGETQYF	TGTGCCAGCTTTGCTAGCGGGGGGGAGACCCAGTACTTC
.	few	TRBV20-1	TRBJ2-3	CSARSGGSGDTQYF	TGCAGTGCTAGATCGGGCGGGTCCGGGGATACGCAGTATTTT
TRBD1	.	TRBV10-3	TRBJ1-6	CAIKDGTEARGVLHF	TGTGCCATCAAAGACGGGACAGAAGCCCGCGGGGTCCTCCACTTT
.	.	TRBV4-2	TRBJ2-7	CASSQGPGGSVDEQYF	TGTGCCAGCAGCCAAGGTCCGGGGGGCTCGGTCGACGAGCAGTACTTC
.	.	TRBV20-1	TRBJ1-5	CSARPGLGSNQPQHF	TGCAGTGCTAGACCAGGGTTGGGTAGCAATCAGCCCCAGCATTTT
.	few	TRBV7-9	TRBJ1-4	CASSPNLRAATNEKLFF	TGTGCCAGCAGCCCCAATCTTCGGGCGGCAACTAATGAAAAACTGTTTTTT
.	few	TRBV12-3/TRBV12-4	TRBJ2-1	CASSAGLVYNEQFF	TGTGCCAGCAGTGCGGGACTCGTCTACAATGAGCAGTTCTTC
.	.	TRBV6-6	TRBJ2-3	CASSYGPNTDMQYF	TGTGCCAGCAGTTACGGCCCAAACACAGATATGCAGTATTTT
TRBD1	.	TRBV6-1	TRBJ2-7	CASRGTGYNEQYF	TGTGCCAGCAGAGGGACAGGGTACAATGAGCAGTACTTC
.	.	TRBV4-1	TRBJ2-5	CASSQPLTSRENEQYF	TGCGCCAGCAGCCAACCACTGACTAGTAGGGAAAATGAGCAGTACTTC
TRBD1	few	TRBV6-6	TRBJ1-6	CASRPQGGNSPLHF	TGTGCCAGCAGACCCCAGGGGGGGAATTCACCCCTCCACTTT
.	.	TRBV7-9	TRBJ2-7	CARQEIRDGASEQYF	TGTGCCAGACAGGAAATCCGGGACGGAGCATCCGAGCAGTACTTC
.	.	TRBV28	TRBJ2-1	CASTFLQGFWSRNDQFF	TGTGCCAGCACCTTCCTTCAGGGATTCTGGAGTAGGAATGATCAGTTCTTC
TRBD2	.	TRBV25-1	TRBJ2-7	CACSERLAVHSYEQYF	TGTGCCTGCAGTGAACGCCTAGCGGTACATTCCTACGAGCAGTACTTC
.	few	TRBV9	TRBJ2-1	CASSVGGRQFSYNEQFF	TGTGCCAGCAGCGTCGGGGGGCGACAATTCTCCTACAATGAGCAGTTCTTC
.	few	TRBV12-3/TRBV12-4	TRBJ1-2	CASSWAGAGYTF	TGTGCCAGCAGTTGGGCAGGAGCGGGCTACACCTTC
TRBD2	few	TRBV20-1	TRBJ2-1	CSARDSTSVYNEQFF	TGCAGTGCTAGGGATTCGACTAGCGTCTACAATGAGCAGTTCTTC